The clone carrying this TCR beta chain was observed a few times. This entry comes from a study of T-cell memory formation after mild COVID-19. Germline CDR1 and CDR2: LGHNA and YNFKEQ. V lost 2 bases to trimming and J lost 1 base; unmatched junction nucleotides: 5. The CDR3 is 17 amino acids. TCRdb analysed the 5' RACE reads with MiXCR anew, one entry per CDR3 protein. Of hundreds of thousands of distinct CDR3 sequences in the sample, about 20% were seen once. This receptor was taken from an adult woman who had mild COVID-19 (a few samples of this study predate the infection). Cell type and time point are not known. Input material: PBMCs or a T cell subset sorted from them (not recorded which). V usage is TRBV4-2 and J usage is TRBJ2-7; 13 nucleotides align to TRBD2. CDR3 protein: CASSQILAGGTSYEQYF. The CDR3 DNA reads TGTGCCAGCAGCCAAATACTAGCGGGAGGGACTTCCTACGAGCAGTACTTC.